Listed below are T cell receptor beta chains from one sample, sequenced in a study of T-cell reconstitution after alpha-beta-depleted transplantation in children. TCRdb passed the PCR reads through MiXCR, listing each CDR3 protein once. The sample records about 980,000 distinct CDR3 sequences, about 29% being singletons. This sample comprised PBMCs, mostly from graft donor cells, obtained 360 days after TCRalphabeta/CD19-depleted stem cell transplant. The receptor set was obtained from a boy in the first two years of life who had a stem cell transplant for SCID, so the T cells may come from the graft donor. The CDR3 runs from the conserved cysteine through the conserved F or W. D genes are given only for firm matches. Clone size is given for some rows only: seen once, a few or many times, or a class if the clone is expanded.

CDR3 length: 15
J gene: TRBJ2-7
D gene: .
clone size: .
V gene: TRBV7-9
CDR3 protein: CASSLGSRVRYEQYF
CDR3 DNA: TGTGCCAGCAGCTTAGGGTCCAGGGTTAGGTACGAGCAGTACTTC

CDR3 length: 14
J gene: TRBJ2-3
D gene: .
clone size: .
V gene: TRBV27
CDR3 protein: CASSLFGGPDTQYF
CDR3 DNA: TGTGCCAGCAGTTTATTCGGGGGCCCAGATACGCAGTATTTT

CDR3 length: 14
J gene: TRBJ2-3
D gene: .
clone size: .
V gene: TRBV20-1
CDR3 protein: CSARRWQGIDTQYF
CDR3 DNA: TGCAGTGCTAGACGGTGGCAGGGGATCGACACGCAGTATTTT

CDR3 length: 17
J gene: TRBJ2-1
D gene: TRBD2
clone size: .
V gene: TRBV12-3/TRBV12-4
CDR3 protein: CASSVSYTSGGDHEQFF
CDR3 DNA: TGTGCCAGCAGTGTAAGCTATACTAGCGGGGGGGATCATGAGCAGTTCTTC

CDR3 length: 14
J gene: TRBJ1-1
D gene: .
clone size: many
V gene: TRBV4-1
CDR3 protein: CASSRTGRNTEAFF
CDR3 DNA: TGCGCCAGCAGCCGCACTGGCAGGAACACTGAAGCTTTCTTT

CDR3 length: 14
J gene: TRBJ1-2
D gene: .
clone size: .
V gene: TRBV6-5
CDR3 protein: CASSYGGGSYGYTF
CDR3 DNA: TGTGCCAGCAGTTACGGTGGAGGATCCTATGGCTACACCTTC

CDR3 length: 15
J gene: TRBJ1-1
D gene: .
clone size: .
V gene: TRBV5-1
CDR3 protein: CASSLVAGDYTEAFF
CDR3 DNA: TGCGCCAGCAGCTTGGTCGCAGGGGATTATACTGAAGCTTTCTTT

CDR3 length: 14
J gene: TRBJ2-1
D gene: .
clone size: .
V gene: TRBV12-3/TRBV12-4
CDR3 protein: CASRAGPPYHEQFF
CDR3 DNA: TGTGCCAGCAGGGCGGGACCGCCGTACCATGAGCAGTTCTTC

CDR3 length: 13
J gene: TRBJ1-2
D gene: .
clone size: few
V gene: TRBV29-1
CDR3 protein: CSVDLRGSYGYTF
CDR3 DNA: TGCAGCGTTGACCTTCGCGGGAGCTATGGCTACACCTTC

CDR3 length: 15
J gene: TRBJ2-1
D gene: .
clone size: .
V gene: TRBV12-3/TRBV12-4
CDR3 protein: CATSFAPGVTNEQFF
CDR3 DNA: TGTGCCACTAGTTTTGCCCCCGGTGTCACGAATGAGCAGTTCTTC

CDR3 length: 15
J gene: TRBJ2-1
D gene: TRBD2
clone size: few
V gene: TRBV20-1
CDR3 protein: CSAILAGAFYNEQFF
CDR3 DNA: TGCAGTGCCATTCTAGCGGGGGCCTTCTACAATGAGCAGTTCTTC

CDR3 length: 12
J gene: TRBJ2-7
D gene: .
clone size: .
V gene: TRBV29-1
CDR3 protein: CSYQGSSYEQYF
CDR3 DNA: TGCAGCTACCAGGGGAGCTCCTACGAGCAGTACTTC

CDR3 length: 15
J gene: TRBJ1-6
D gene: .
clone size: many
V gene: TRBV27
CDR3 protein: CASSLTGLGGSPLHF
CDR3 DNA: TGTGCCAGCAGTTTAACGGGACTAGGGGGTTCACCCCTCCACTTT

CDR3 length: 15
J gene: TRBJ2-5
D gene: .
clone size: few
V gene: TRBV10-3
CDR3 protein: CAISESAQGQETQYF
CDR3 DNA: TGTGCCATCAGTGAGTCGGCACAGGGCCAAGAGACCCAGTACTTC

CDR3 length: 14
J gene: TRBJ2-1
D gene: .
clone size: few
V gene: TRBV5-1
CDR3 protein: CASSPGGGRDVWFF
CDR3 DNA: TGCGCCAGCAGCCCCGGGGGAGGCCGAGACGTGTGGTTCTTC

CDR3 length: 15
J gene: TRBJ2-6
D gene: .
clone size: few
V gene: TRBV9
CDR3 protein: CASSVGAAGANVLTF
CDR3 DNA: TGTGCCAGCAGCGTAGGTGCGGCTGGGGCCAACGTCCTGACTTTC

CDR3 length: 19
J gene: TRBJ2-5
D gene: TRBD2
clone size: .
V gene: TRBV4-3
CDR3 protein: CASSQDKLAGGRKGFTQYF
CDR3 DNA: TGCGCCAGCAGCCAAGATAAGCTAGCGGGGGGGCGAAAAGGTTTTACCCAGTACTTC

CDR3 length: 13
J gene: TRBJ1-5
D gene: .
clone size: .
V gene: TRBV20-1
CDR3 protein: CSAREAGAQPQHF
CDR3 DNA: TGCAGTGCTAGAGAGGCAGGGGCTCAGCCCCAGCATTTT

CDR3 length: 14
J gene: TRBJ2-7
D gene: .
clone size: .
V gene: TRBV7-9
CDR3 protein: CASSALLGPYEQYF
CDR3 DNA: TGTGCCAGCAGCGCGCTACTGGGACCCTACGAGCAGTACTTC

CDR3 length: 15
J gene: TRBJ2-2
D gene: .
clone size: .
V gene: TRBV11-2
CDR3 protein: CASSLYGPNTGELFF
CDR3 DNA: TGTGCCAGCAGTTTGTACGGGCCTAACACCGGGGAGCTGTTTTTT

CDR3 length: 11
J gene: TRBJ2-1
D gene: .
clone size: few
V gene: TRBV20-1
CDR3 protein: CSAPRVGEQFF
CDR3 DNA: TGCAGTGCGCCAAGGGTCGGGGAGCAGTTCTTC

CDR3 length: 14
J gene: TRBJ1-6
D gene: .
clone size: few
V gene: TRBV7-2
CDR3 protein: CASSSAGKFSPLHF
CDR3 DNA: TGTGCCAGCAGCTCCGCAGGGAAATTTTCACCCCTCCACTTT